This TCR beta chain was sequenced during a study of control samples from healthy donors and cancer patients. CDR1 and CDR2 (germline): SNHLY, FYNNEI. V shed 4 bases, J shed 4 bases, and the junction held 6 bases outside the gene matches. The CDR3 covers 16 residues. Clones were sequenced by immunoSEQ multiplex PCR, and TCRdb holds only the in-frame ones, with some missing. The table has 150,000 or so clones, more than 85% seen once. This TCR was recovered from a woman under 40 in good health. What was sequenced was blood. The gene calls are TRBV2 and TRBJ2-1; TRBD2 agrees at 11 bases. CDR3 nucleotides: TGTGCCAGCAGTGGGGAAGGACTAGCGGGTTACAATGAGCAGTTCTTC. It translates to CASSGEGLAGYNEQFF.